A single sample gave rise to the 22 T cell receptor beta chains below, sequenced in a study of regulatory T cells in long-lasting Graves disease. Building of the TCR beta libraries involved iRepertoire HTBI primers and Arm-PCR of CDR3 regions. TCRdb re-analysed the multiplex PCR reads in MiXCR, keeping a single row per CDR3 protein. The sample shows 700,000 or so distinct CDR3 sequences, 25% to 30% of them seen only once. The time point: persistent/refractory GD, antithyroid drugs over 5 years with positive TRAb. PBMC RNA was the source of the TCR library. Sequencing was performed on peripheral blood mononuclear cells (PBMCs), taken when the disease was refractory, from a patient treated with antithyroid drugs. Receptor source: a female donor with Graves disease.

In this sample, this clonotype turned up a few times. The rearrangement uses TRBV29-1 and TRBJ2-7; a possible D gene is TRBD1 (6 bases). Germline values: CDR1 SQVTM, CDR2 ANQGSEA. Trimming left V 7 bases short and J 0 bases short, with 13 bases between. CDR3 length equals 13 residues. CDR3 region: CSAAGTPSYEQYF. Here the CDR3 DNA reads TGCAGCGCGGCCGGGACACCCTCCTACGAGCAGTACTTC.

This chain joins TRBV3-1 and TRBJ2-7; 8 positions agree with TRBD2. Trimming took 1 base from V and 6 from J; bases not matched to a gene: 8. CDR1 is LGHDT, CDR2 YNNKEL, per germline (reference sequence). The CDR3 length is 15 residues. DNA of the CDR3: TGTGCCAGCAGCCAAGGGGGCGGGAGGTCCGGCGAGCAGTACTTC. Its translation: CASSQGGGRSGEQYF.

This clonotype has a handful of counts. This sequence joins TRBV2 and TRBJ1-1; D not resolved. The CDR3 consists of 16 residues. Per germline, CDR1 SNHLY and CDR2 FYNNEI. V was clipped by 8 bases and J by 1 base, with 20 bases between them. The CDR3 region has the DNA TGTGCCAGCGGGGAAGGATGGCTTTATGCGAACACTGAAGCTTTCTTT. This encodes CASGEGWLYANTEAFF.

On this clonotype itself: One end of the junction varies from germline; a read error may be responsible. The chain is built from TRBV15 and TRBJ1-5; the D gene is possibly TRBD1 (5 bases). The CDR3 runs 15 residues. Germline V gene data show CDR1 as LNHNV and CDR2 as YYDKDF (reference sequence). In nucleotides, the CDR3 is TGTGCCACCAGCAGAGATCTGACAGTCAATCGGCCCCAGCATTTT. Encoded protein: CATSRDLTVNRPQHF. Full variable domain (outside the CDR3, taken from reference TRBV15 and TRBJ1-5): DAMVIQNPRYQVTQFGKPVTLSCSQTLNHNVMYWYQQKSSQAPKLLFHYYDKDFNNEADTPDNFQSRRPNTSFCFLDIRSPGLGDTAMYLCATSRDLTVNRPQHFGDGTRLSIL.

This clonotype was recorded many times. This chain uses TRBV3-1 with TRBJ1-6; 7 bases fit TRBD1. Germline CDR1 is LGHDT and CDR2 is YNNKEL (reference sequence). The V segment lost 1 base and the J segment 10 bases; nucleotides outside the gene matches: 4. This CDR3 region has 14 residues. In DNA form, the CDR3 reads TGTGCCAGCAGCCAAGTAGGGGACAGCTCACCCCTCCACTTT. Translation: CASSQVGDSSPLHF.

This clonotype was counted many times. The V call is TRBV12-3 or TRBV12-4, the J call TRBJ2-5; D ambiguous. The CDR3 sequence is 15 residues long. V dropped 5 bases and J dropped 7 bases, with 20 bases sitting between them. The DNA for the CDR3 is TGTGCCAGCAGTCTGCACGGACCGTCCGTAGGGACCCAGTACTTC. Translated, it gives CASSLHGPSVGTQYF.

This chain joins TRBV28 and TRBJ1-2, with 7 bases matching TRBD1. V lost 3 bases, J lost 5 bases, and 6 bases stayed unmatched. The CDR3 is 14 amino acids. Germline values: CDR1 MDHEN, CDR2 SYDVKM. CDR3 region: CASSFEGQKYGYTF. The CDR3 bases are TGTGCCAGCAGTTTTGAGGGACAGAAGTATGGCTACACCTTC.

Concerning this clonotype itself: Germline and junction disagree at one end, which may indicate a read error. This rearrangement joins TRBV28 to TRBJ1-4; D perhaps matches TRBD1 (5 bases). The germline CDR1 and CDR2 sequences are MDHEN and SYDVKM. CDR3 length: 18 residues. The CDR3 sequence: CASSPLLVLGGANEKLFF. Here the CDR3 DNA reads TGCGCCAGCAGCCCGCTTTTGGTCCTCGGGGGGGCTAATGAAAAACTGTTTTTT.

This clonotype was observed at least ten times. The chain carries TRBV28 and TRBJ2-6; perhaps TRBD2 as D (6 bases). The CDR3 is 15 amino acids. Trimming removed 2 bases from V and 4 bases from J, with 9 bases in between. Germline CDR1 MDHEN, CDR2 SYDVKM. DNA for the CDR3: TGTGCCAGCAGTTTACGGGGGTACGGGGCCAACGTCCTGACTTTC. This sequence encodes CASSLRGYGANVLTF.

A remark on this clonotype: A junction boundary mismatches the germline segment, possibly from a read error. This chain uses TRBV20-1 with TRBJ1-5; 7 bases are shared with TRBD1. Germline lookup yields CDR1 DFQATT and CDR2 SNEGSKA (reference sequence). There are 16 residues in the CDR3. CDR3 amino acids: CSATPRTGSSDQPQHF. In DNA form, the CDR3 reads TGCAGTGCCACCCCTCGGACAGGATCTAGCGATCAGCCCCAGCATTTT.

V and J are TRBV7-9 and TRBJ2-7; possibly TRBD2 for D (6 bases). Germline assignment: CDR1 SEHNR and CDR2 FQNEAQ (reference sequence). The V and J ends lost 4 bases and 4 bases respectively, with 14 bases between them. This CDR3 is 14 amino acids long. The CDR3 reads CASSSDGRQYEQYF. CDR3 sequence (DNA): TGTGCCAGCAGCTCAGACGGGAGACAATACGAGCAGTACTTC.

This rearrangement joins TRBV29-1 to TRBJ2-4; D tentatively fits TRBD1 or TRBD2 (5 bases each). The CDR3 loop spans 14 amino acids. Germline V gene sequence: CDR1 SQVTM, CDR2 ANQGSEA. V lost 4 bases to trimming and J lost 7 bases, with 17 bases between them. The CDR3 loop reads CSVADPIEGNIQYF. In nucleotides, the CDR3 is TGCAGCGTTGCCGACCCGATTGAGGGGAACATTCAGTACTTC.

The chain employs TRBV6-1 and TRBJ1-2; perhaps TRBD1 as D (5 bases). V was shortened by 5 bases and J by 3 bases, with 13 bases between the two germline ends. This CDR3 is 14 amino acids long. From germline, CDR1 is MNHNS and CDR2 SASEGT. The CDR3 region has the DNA TGTGCCAGCAGTCTCGGGGGACCGGACTATGGCTACACCTTC. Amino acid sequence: CASSLGGPDYGYTF.

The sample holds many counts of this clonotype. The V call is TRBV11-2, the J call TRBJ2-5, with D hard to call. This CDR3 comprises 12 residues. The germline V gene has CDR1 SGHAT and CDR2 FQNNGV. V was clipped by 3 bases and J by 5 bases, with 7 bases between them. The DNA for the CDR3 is TGTGCCAGCAGCTTCGCTAGGGAGACCCAGTACTTC. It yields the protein CASSFARETQYF.

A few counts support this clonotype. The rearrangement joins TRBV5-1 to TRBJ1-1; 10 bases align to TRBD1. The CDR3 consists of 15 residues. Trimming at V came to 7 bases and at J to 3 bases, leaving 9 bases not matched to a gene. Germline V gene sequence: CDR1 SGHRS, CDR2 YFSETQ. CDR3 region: CASLRRTGGDTEAFF. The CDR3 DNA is TGCGCCAGCCTACGGAGGACAGGGGGAGACACTGAAGCTTTCTTT.

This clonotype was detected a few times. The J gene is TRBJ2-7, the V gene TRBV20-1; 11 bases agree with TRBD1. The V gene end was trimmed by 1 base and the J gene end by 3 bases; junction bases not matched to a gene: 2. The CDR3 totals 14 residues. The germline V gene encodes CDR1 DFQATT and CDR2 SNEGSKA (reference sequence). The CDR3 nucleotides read TGCAGTGCTAGAGCCGGGACAGGGGGCTACGAGCAGTACTTC. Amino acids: CSARAGTGGYEQYF.

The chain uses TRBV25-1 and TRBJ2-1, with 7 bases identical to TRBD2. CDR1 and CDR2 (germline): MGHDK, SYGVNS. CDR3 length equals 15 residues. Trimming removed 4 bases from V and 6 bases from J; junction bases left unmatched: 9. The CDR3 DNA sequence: TGTGCCAGCAGTGCCGCTGGCGGGAGTATCAATGAGCAGTTCTTC. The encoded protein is CASSAAGGSINEQFF. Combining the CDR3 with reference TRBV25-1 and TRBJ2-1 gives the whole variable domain EADIYQTPRYLVIGTGKKITLECSQTMGHDKMYWYQQDPGMELHLIHYSYGVNSTEKGDLSSESTVSRIRTEHFPLTLESARPSHTSQYLCASSAAGGSINEQFFGPGTRLTVL.

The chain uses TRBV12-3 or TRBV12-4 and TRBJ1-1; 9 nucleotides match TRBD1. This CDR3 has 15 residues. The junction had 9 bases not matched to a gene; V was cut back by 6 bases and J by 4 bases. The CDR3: CASSSRGQGTTEAFF. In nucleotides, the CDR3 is TGTGCCAGCAGCTCCCGGGGACAGGGAACCACTGAAGCTTTCTTT.

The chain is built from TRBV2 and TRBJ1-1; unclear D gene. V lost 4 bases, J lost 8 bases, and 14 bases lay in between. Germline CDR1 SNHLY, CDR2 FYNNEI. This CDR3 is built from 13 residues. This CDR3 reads CASSGFRGLEAFF. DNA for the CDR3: TGTGCCAGCAGTGGATTCCGCGGGTTAGAAGCTTTCTTT.

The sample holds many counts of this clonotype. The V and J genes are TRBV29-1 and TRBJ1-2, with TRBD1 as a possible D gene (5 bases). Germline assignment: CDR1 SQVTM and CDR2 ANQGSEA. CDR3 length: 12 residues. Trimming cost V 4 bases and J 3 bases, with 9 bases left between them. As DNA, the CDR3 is TGCAGCGTTGTAAGGGGAGACTATGGCTACACCTTC. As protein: CSVVRGDYGYTF.

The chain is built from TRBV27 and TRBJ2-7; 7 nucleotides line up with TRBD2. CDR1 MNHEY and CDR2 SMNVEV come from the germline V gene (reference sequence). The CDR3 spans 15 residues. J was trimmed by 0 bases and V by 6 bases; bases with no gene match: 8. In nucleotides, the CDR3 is TGTGCCAGCAGCCCTACCGGGACTACCTCCTACGAGCAGTACTTC. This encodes CASSPTGTTSYEQYF.

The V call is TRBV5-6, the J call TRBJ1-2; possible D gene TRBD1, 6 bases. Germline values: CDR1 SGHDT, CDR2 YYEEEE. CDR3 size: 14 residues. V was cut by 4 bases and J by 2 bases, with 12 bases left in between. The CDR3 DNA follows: TGTGCCAGCAGCCGAAGAGGACAGAACTATGGCTACACCTTC. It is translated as CASSRRGQNYGYTF.